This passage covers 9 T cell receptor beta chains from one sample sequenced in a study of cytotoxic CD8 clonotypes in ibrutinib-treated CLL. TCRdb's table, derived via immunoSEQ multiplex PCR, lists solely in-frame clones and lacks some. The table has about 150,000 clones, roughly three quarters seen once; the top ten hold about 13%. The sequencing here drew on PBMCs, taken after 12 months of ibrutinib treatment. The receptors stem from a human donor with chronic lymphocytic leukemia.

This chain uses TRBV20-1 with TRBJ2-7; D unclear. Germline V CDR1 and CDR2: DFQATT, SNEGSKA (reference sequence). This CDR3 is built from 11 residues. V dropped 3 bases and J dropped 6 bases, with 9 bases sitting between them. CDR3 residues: CSARWLGEQYF. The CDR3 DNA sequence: TGCAGTGCTAGGTGGTTGGGCGAGCAGTACTTC.

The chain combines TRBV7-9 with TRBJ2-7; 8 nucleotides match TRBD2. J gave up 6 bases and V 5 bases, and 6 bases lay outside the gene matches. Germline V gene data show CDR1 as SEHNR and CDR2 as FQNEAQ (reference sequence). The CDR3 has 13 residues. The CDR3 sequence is CASSLRTSIEQYF. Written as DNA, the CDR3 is TGTGCCAGCAGCCTACGGACTAGCATCGAGCAGTACTTC.

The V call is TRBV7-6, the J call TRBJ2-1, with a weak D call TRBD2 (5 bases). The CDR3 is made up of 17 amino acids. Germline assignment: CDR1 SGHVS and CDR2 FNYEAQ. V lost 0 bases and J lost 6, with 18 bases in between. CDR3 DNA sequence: TGTGCCAGCAGCTTAGCGTTCACTAGTTTATTAGCCAATGAGCAGTTCTTC. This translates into CASSLAFTSLLANEQFF.

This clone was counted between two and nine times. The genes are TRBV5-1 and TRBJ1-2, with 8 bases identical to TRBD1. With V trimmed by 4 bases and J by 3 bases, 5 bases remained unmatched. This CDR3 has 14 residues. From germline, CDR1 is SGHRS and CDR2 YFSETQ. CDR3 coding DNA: TGCGCCAGCAGCGATCCGGGACAGGACTATGGCTACACCTTC. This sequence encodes CASSDPGQDYGYTF.

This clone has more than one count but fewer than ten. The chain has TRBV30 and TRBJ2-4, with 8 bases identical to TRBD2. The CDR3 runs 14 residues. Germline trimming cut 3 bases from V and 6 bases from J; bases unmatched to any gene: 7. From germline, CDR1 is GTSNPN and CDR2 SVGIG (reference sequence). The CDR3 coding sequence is TGTGCCTGGAGCCCGGACGGGGGGGGAAACATTCAGTACTTC. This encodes CAWSPDGGGNIQYF.

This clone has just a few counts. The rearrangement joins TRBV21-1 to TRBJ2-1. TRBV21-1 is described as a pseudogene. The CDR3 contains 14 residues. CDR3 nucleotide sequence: TGTGCCAGCAGCACCCCGGACGGGGACGGCGAGCAGTTCTTC. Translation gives CASSTPDGDGEQFF.

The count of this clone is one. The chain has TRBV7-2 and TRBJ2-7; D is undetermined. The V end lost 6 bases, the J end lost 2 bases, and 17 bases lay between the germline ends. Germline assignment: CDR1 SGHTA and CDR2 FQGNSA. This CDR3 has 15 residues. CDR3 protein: CASRPPPGATYEQYF. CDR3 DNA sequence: TGTGCCAGCAGACCTCCCCCGGGCGCAACCTACGAGCAGTACTTC.

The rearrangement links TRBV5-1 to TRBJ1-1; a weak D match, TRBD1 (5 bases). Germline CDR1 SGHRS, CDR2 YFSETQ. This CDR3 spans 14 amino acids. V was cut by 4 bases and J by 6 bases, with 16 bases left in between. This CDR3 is CASSPYVGEAEAFF. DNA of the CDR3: TGCGCCAGCAGCCCCTACGTAGGGGAGGCTGAAGCTTTCTTT.

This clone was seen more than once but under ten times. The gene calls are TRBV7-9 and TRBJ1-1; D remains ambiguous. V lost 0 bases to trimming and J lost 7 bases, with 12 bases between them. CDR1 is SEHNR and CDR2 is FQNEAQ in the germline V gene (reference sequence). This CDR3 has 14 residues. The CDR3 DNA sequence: TGTGCCAGCAGCTTAGCGTTTGGGTGGAGTGAAGCTTTCTTT. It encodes CASSLAFGWSEAFF.